Each of the 3 T cell receptor beta chains below was sequenced from the same sample in a study of T cells in Graves' hyperthyroidism and ophthalmopathy. Researchers took RNA transcripts and amplified the TCR beta CDR3 regions from them. HTBI primers were used for first-round RT-PCR of the TCR CDR3. Via MiXCR, TCRdb re-called the multiplex PCR reads, giving one row per CDR3 protein. The table includes approximately 480,000 distinct CDR3 sequences, less than 25% detected once. The specimen sequenced was blood. These receptors were obtained from a man between 18 and 29 years old with Graves' hyperthyroidism.

The sample holds a few counts of this clonotype. The chain joins TRBV15 to TRBJ2-5; 10 bases agree with TRBD1. V shed 8 bases and J 2 bases; nucleotides not matched to a gene: 5. Germline V lookup: CDR1 LNHNV, CDR2 YYDKDF (reference sequence). CDR3 size: 14 residues. The CDR3 nucleotides read TGTGCCACCCGAGGACAGGGGGGTCAAGAGACCCAGTACTTC. It encodes CATRGQGGQETQYF.

The gene calls are TRBV20-1 and TRBJ2-2; tentatively, D is TRBD2 (6 bases). The germline V gene has CDR1 DFQATT and CDR2 SNEGSKA (reference sequence). Trimming took 3 bases from V and 5 from J, leaving 10 bases between them. This CDR3 comprises 13 residues. CDR3 sequence reads: CSARPTRTGELFF. DNA of the CDR3: TGCAGTGCTAGGCCGACTAGAACCGGGGAGCTGTTTTTT.

This clonotype was found a few times. CDR3 sequence reads: CASSYRDSHQPQHF. CDR3 coding DNA: TGTGCCAGCAGCTACCGGGACAGCCATCAGCCCCAGCATTTT. The chain recombines TRBV12-3 or TRBV12-4 with TRBJ1-5, with TRBD1 identical over 7 bases. The CDR3 is 14 residues long. Trimming took 6 bases from V and 5 from J; bases not matched to a gene: 7.